This TCR beta chain was sequenced during a study of blood T cell repertoires in COVID-19. Study context: T cells, B-cell-depleted T cells, or PBMCs supplied cDNA or gDNA.

This CDR3 has 15 residues. Germline V gives CDR1 LNHDA, CDR2 SQIVND (reference sequence). J gave up 4 bases and V 7 bases, and 9 bases lay outside the gene matches. Method: immunoSEQ multiplex PCR; TCRdb's copy keeps in-frame clones and lacks some. Of roughly 150,000 clones in the sample, under 95% were seen once. Material: peripheral blood. The chain uses TRBV19 and TRBJ2-2; 7 bases match TRBD2. The TCR sequence derives from a man aged 18 to 30 with COVID-19, enrolled during active disease. The CDR3 sequence: CASTVASGSTGELFF. The CDR3, as DNA: TGTGCCAGTACGGTAGCTAGCGGTTCCACCGGGGAGCTGTTTTTT.